This TCR beta chain was recorded in a study of T cells in localized non-small cell lung cancer. This clone showed up just a few times. Some clones are missing from TCRdb's copy, which holds only in-frame ones; the method was immunoSEQ multiplex PCR. Of around 91,000 clones listed, 87% are singletons. The CDR3 runs to 12 residues. V dropped 4 bases and J dropped 6 bases, with 9 bases sitting between them. Germline CDR1 reads LNHDA; CDR2 reads SQIVND (reference sequence). This clonotype was obtained from a man aged 35 to 69 with stage I squamous cell lung carcinoma. The sample here was peripheral blood, taken before any cancer treatment. J is TRBJ1-2 and V is TRBV19, with D hard to call. The CDR3: CASSRNTDGYTF. The CDR3 DNA follows: TGTGCCAGTAGTAGGAACACGGATGGCTACACCTTC.